This note documents a single T cell receptor (beta chain) sequence. Within 2 weeks before study entry, exposed participants met a COVID-19 case. The method was immunoSEQ multiplex PCR; TCRdb's version includes in-frame clones alone and lacks a portion of them. The sample contains around 320,000 clones, under 90% of which appear only once. These data originate in a study of blood T cell repertoires in COVID-19. The CDR3 has 15 residues. The V and J ends lost 1 base and 1 base respectively, with 7 bases between them. CDR1 is LGHDT, CDR2 YNNKEL, per germline (reference sequence). This chain joins TRBV3-1 (or the pseudogene TRBV3-2) and TRBJ2-2, with TRBD1 as a possible D gene (5 bases). The sample comprised PBMCs or T cells enriched from blood (not recorded which). The source is a woman between 50 and 59 years old who had been exposed to COVID-19. For the CDR3, the DNA is TGTGCCAGCAGCCAAGTCGGACAGAACACCGGGGAGCTGTTTTTT. Its translation is CASSQVGQNTGELFF.